The 17 T cell receptor beta chains given below trace back to one sample, sequenced in a study of cytomegalovirus exposure and HLA in healthy donors. This PCR relied on a set of 60 Vbeta primers and 13 Jbeta primers. Produced via immunoSEQ multiplex PCR; TCRdb's table is partial and in-frame only. The table shows about 190,000 clones, with approximately 86% occurring only once. The specimen was PBMCs. These receptors were obtained from a young woman in good health and CMV-seronegative.

V and J are TRBV19 and TRBJ2-7; D is possibly TRBD2 (5 bases). CDR3 length: 15 residues. V was trimmed by 0 bases and J by 0 bases, leaving 9 bases between them. The germline V gene encodes CDR1 LNHDA and CDR2 SQIVND (reference sequence). CDR3 sequence reads: CASSIDRGYSYEQYF. The CDR3 bases are TGTGCCAGTAGTATAGATCGGGGTTACTCCTACGAGCAGTACTTC.

The chain combines TRBV7-6 with TRBJ2-7; 12 bases are shared with TRBD1. Trimming at V came to 5 bases and at J to 3 bases, leaving 5 bases not matched to a gene. CDR3 size: 15 residues. Germline CDR1 is SGHVS and CDR2 is FNYEAQ. CDR3 sequence (DNA): TGTGCCAGCAGCCTCGGGACAGGGGGCATCTACGAGCAGTACTTC. Translation: CASSLGTGGIYEQYF. Full variable domain (outside the CDR3, taken from reference TRBV7-6 and TRBJ2-7): GAGVSQSPRYKVTKRGQDVALRCDPISGHVSLYWYRQALGQGPEFLTYFNYEAQQDKSGLPNDRFSAERPEGSISTLTIQRTEQRDSAMYRCASSLGTGGIYEQYFGPGTRLTVT.

This clone was detected only once. The rearrangement joins TRBV19 to TRBJ2-1; TRBD1 agrees at 9 bases. The germline V gene encodes CDR1 LNHDA and CDR2 SQIVND (reference sequence). The CDR3 spans 15 residues. The trim removed 6 bases at V and 2 bases at J, leaving 5 bases unmatched. The DNA of the CDR3 is TGTGCCAGTAGACCGGACAGGGGTACCTACAATGAGCAGTTCTTC. It is translated as CASRPDRGTYNEQFF.

On this clone itself: A junction boundary mismatches the germline segment, possibly from a read error. This chain uses TRBV28 with TRBJ1-2, with D possibly TRBD1 on 5 matching bases. Germline V gene data show CDR1 as MDHEN and CDR2 as SYDVKM. The CDR3 spans 16 residues. CDR3: CASRTANTGYSILGAF. DNA for the CDR3: TGTGCCAGCAGGACCGCCAATACAGGCTACTCGATACTTGGGGCCTTC.

The J gene is TRBJ1-4, the V gene TRBV13; D not resolved. Trimming cost V 6 bases and J 3 bases, with 8 bases left between them. This CDR3 is 13 amino acids long. In germline, CDR1 is PRHDT, CDR2 FYEKMQ (reference sequence). Here the CDR3 DNA reads TGTGCCAGCAGGGAGACCTCTAATGAAAAACTGTTTTTT. It codes for CASRETSNEKLFF. Looking up the rest from reference TRBV13 and TRBJ1-4 gives the full variable domain: AAGVIQSPRHLIKEKRETATLKCYPIPRHDTVYWYQQGPGQDPQFLISFYEKMQSDKGSIPDRFSAQQFSDYHSELNMSSLELGDSALYFCASRETSNEKLFFGSGTQLSVL.

The chain is built from TRBV28 and TRBJ1-3; weak D call: TRBD1 (6 bases). V gave up 3 bases and J gave up 0 bases, with 12 bases separating them. The germline gives CDR1 MDHEN, CDR2 SYDVKM. The CDR3 is made up of 16 amino acids. Here the CDR3 reads CASSFSGTPSGNTIYF. As DNA, the CDR3 is TGTGCCAGCAGTTTTAGCGGGACACCCTCTGGAAACACCATATATTTT.

This chain uses TRBV28 with TRBJ2-7, with D perhaps TRBD1 (5 bases). V was pared by 5 bases and J by 1 base, with 15 bases between. The CDR3 is 15 residues long. CDR1 and CDR2 from the germline V gene are MDHEN and SYDVKM. This CDR3 is CASSTQDIGSYEQYF. Here the CDR3 DNA reads TGTGCCAGCAGTACGCAGGACATAGGATCCTACGAGCAGTACTTC.

CDR3 bases: TGTGCCAGCTCACAGGGACTAGCGGAGTACAATGAGCAGTTCTTC. It yields the protein CASSQGLAEYNEQFF. V and J are TRBV18 and TRBJ2-1, with TRBD2 identical over 11 bases. The V segment lost 4 bases and the J segment 4 bases; nucleotides outside the gene matches: 3. The CDR3 sequence is 15 residues long. CDR1 and CDR2 from the germline V gene are KGHSH and LQKENI. Combining the CDR3 with reference TRBV18 and TRBJ2-1 gives the whole variable domain NAGVMQNPRHLVRRRGQEARLRCSPMKGHSHVYWYRQLPEEGLKFMVYLQKENIIDESGMPKERFSAEFPKEGPSILRIQQVVRGDSAAYFCASSQGLAEYNEQFFGPGTRLTVL.

V gene TRBV13 combines with J gene TRBJ2-7; maybe TRBD2 (5 bases). The CDR3 sequence is 13 residues long. CDR1 and CDR2 (germline): PRHDT, FYEKMQ (reference sequence). V was pared by 1 base and J by 7 bases, with 11 bases between. The CDR3 sequence is CASSLDLALEQYF. CDR3 in DNA: TGTGCCAGCAGCTTAGACCTAGCCCTTGAGCAGTACTTC.

The chain has TRBV2 and TRBJ2-7, with 7 bases aligning to TRBD2. V was clipped by 8 bases and J by 1 base; unmatched bases: 5. The CDR3 sequence is 13 residues long. The germline V gene has CDR1 SNHLY and CDR2 FYNNEI. CDR3 residues: CASFTSESYEQYF. DNA of the CDR3: TGTGCCAGCTTTACTAGCGAGTCCTACGAGCAGTACTTC.

J is TRBJ2-7 and V is TRBV28; a possible D gene is TRBD1 (6 bases). Trimming took off 4 bases at V and 7 bases at J, with 14 bases between the two ends. The CDR3 runs 13 residues. Per germline, CDR1 MDHEN and CDR2 SYDVKM. The CDR3 bases are TGTGCCAGCAGTTCCCCAGGGGAGCGGGAGCAGTACTTC. Residues: CASSSPGEREQYF.

The V call is TRBV7-9, the J call TRBJ2-7, with D perhaps TRBD1 (6 bases). There are 15 residues in the CDR3. V lost 5 bases to trimming and J lost 3 bases, with 17 bases between them. Per germline, CDR1 SEHNR and CDR2 FQNEAQ (reference sequence). CDR3 protein: CASSDLGRGNYEQYF. CDR3 sequence (DNA): TGTGCCAGCAGCGACCTGGGCAGGGGCAACTACGAGCAGTACTTC.

This clone appeared once. The V and J genes are TRBV27 and TRBJ2-1, with 11 positions matching TRBD2. V was clipped by 9 bases and J by 0 bases; unmatched bases: 4. Germline V lookup: CDR1 MNHEY, CDR2 SMNVEV (reference sequence). The CDR3 totals 15 residues. The DNA of the CDR3 is TGTGCCAGGGGACTAGCGGTAAGCTCCTACAATGAGCAGTTCTTC. It yields the protein CARGLAVSSYNEQFF.

V is TRBV5-1 and J is TRBJ2-2, with 10 bases aligning to TRBD2. This CDR3 has 16 residues. Unmatched junction bases numbered 6, after V lost 0 bases and J lost 7 bases. In germline, CDR1 is SGHRS, CDR2 YFSETQ. In DNA form, the CDR3 reads TGCGCCAGCAGCTTGGCCGCCCTAGCGGGAGACGGGGAGCTGTTTTTT. This encodes CASSLAALAGDGELFF.

V is TRBV11-2 and J is TRBJ2-5; D may be TRBD1 (5 bases). There are 13 residues in the CDR3. CDR1 and CDR2 from the germline V gene are SGHAT and FQNNGV. Trimming stripped 5 bases from V and 3 bases from J, with 10 bases between. The CDR3 region has the DNA TGTGCCAGCAGCGGTGACAGAGAAGAGACCCAGTACTTC. Its protein is CASSGDREETQYF.

This clone appeared a single time. This sequence joins TRBV10-1 and TRBJ2-1; D call uncertain. The V gene lost 5 bases and the J gene lost 5 bases, with 10 bases spanning the gap. CDR1 and CDR2 from the germline V gene are WNHNN and SYGVQD (reference sequence). CDR3 length equals 13 residues. The CDR3 coding sequence is TGCGCCAGCAGTCGAGTAATGAACAATGAGCAGTTCTTC. Translation gives CASSRVMNNEQFF.

The chain links TRBV18 to TRBJ2-1; a weak D match, TRBD1 (5 bases). Trimming removed 4 bases at V and 0 bases at J, with 10 bases between. The CDR3 consists of 15 residues. Germline CDR1 and CDR2: KGHSH and LQKENI. The CDR3 DNA sequence: TGTGCCAGCTCACTACAGGTTGTCTCCTACAATGAGCAGTTCTTC. Translating gives CASSLQVVSYNEQFF.